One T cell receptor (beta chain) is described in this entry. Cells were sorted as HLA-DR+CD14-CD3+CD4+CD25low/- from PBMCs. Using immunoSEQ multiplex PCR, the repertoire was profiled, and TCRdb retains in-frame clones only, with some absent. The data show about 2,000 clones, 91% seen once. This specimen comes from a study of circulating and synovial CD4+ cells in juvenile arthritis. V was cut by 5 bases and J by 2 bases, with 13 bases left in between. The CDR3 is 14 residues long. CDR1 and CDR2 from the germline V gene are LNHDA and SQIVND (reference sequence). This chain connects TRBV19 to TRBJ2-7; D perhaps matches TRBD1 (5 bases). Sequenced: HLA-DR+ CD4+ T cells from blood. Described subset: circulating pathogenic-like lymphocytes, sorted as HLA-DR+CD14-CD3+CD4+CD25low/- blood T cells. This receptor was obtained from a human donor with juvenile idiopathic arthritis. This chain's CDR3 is CASSPAGWTYEQYF. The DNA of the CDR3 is TGTGCCAGTAGTCCCGCAGGGTGGACCTACGAGCAGTACTTC. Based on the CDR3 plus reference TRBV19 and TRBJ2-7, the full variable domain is DGGITQSPKYLFRKEGQNVTLSCEQNLNHDAMYWYRQDPGQGLRLIYYSQIVNDFQKGDIAEGYSVSREKKESFPLTVTSAQKNPTAFYLCASSPAGWTYEQYFGPGTRLTVT.